The clone carrying this TCR beta chain was seen once. The antigen is undetermined. This entry belongs to a study of OX40 agonist ivuxolimab in advanced cancers. Study overall: In this trial design, patients received ivuxolimab intravenously at 0.01 to 10 mg/kg every 2 weeks.

Deletions cut 3 bases from V and 5 bases from J, with 4 bases between. Germline CDR1 and CDR2: SQVTM and ANQGSEA. The CDR3 has 10 amino acids. Patients who had autoimmune disease history or got systemic immunosuppression were left out. The study sampled blood at baseline, cycle 4 day 1, and cycle 7 day 1. Method: immunoSEQ multiplex PCR; TCRdb's copy keeps in-frame clones and lacks some. The sample has almost 80,000 clones, over 75% seen once. Findings of the study overall: Within 6 weeks, CD4+ and CD8+ blood T cells expanded clonally at 0.1 to 3.0 mg/kg.

The chain employs TRBV29-1 and TRBJ2-5; no reliable D call. The specimen was CD4+ or CD8+ T cells sorted from blood, collected in a trial of the OX40 agonist ivuxolimab. The TCR originated in an adult with an advanced solid tumor such as melanoma, head and neck, liver or kidney cancer. CDR3: CSVEVETQYF. The CDR3 nucleotides read TGCAGCGTTGAGGTCGAGACCCAGTACTTC.